Described below is a single TCR beta chain sequence and its context. This record comes from a study of blood T cell repertoires in COVID-19. Study context: Spain, Italy and the United States supplied samples that represented acute and convalescent COVID-19.

V was shortened by 0 bases and J by 8 bases, with 13 bases between the two germline ends. The germline V gene encodes CDR1 GTSNPN and CDR2 SVGIG (reference sequence). The CDR3 runs 13 residues. Participant age was roughly 18 to 95 years, and participants resided in about 25 US areas. Clinical history reported by participants formed the basis on which cohorts were assigned. Study processing details: Researchers report that nucleated cell counts were estimated from reference gene primer amplification. Data came from immunoSEQ multiplex PCR; TCRdb stores just in-frame clones and leaves some out. D and trimming were read from the DNA, whereas the V and J calls and clone size are those reported in that table. The sample lists hundreds of thousands of clones, 88% seen once, with about 1% in the top ten.

V usage is TRBV30 and J usage is TRBJ1-1; unclear D gene. This receptor was identified in a woman in her twenties or thirties who had recovered from COVID-19. Sequenced: PBMCs or T cells enriched from blood (not recorded which). The CDR3 DNA reads TGTGCCTGGAGTGTACGGGATGGGGTAGAAGCTTTCTTT. Protein: CAWSVRDGVEAFF.